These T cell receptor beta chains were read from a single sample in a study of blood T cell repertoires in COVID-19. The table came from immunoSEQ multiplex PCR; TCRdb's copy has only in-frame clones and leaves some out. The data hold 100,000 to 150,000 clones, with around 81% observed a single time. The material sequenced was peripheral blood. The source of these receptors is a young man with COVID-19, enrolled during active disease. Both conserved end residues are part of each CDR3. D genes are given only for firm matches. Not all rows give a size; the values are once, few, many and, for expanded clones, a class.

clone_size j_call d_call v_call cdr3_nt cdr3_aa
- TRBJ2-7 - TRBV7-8 TGTGCCAGCAGCTTAGCAGGGAGGATCCACGAGCAGTACTTC CASSLAGRIHEQYF
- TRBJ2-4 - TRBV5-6 TGTGCCAGCAGCTTGAGGGGGCGGGACAAAAACATTCAGTACTTC CASSLRGRDKNIQYF
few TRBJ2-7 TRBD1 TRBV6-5 TGTGCCAGCAGTTACTCAGAGGGACAGATCTACGAGCAGTACTTC CASSYSEGQIYEQYF
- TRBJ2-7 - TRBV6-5 TGTGCCAGCAACAGAATGTCTGACAGCACCTACGAGCAGTACTTC CASNRMSDSTYEQYF
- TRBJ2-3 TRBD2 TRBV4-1 TGCGCCAGCAGCCAAGGCGCGGGAGGCCTCACAGATACGCAGTATTTT CASSQGAGGLTDTQYF
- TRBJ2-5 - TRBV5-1 TGCGCCAGCAGCTTGGTGCGCGCTCAAGAGACCCAGTACTTC CASSLVRAQETQYF
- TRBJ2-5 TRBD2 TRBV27 TGTGCCAGCAGTGGGGGACTAGCGGGAGTGAGAGAGACCCAGTACTTC CASSGGLAGVRETQYF
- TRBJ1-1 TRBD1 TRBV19 TGTGCCAGTACCGAAGCCGCAGGGGGGTCCCCGAACACTGAAGCTTTCTTT CASTEAAGGSPNTEAFF
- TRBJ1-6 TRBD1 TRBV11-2 TGTGCCAGCAGCTCGCGACAGGGGAATAATTCACCCCTCCACTTT CASSSRQGNNSPLHF
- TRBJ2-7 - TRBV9 TGTGCCAGCTCGCCCACAACAGAGGGCGGGCAGCAGTACTTC CASSPTTEGGQQYF
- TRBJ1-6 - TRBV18 TGTGCCAGCTCACCACAGGGAGTCCTAACCTATAATTCACCCCTCCACTTT CASSPQGVLTYNSPLHF
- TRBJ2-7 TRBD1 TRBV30 TGTGCCTGGGACAGGGGCCTTTCCTACGAGCAGTACTTC CAWDRGLSYEQYF
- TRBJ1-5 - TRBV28 TGTGCCACCCGGACCCAGGGACTCAATCAGCCCCAGCATTTT CATRTQGLNQPQHF
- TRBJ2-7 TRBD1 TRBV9 TGTGCCAGCAGCCCCCAGGGGGACGCCTACGAGCAGTACTTC CASSPQGDAYEQYF
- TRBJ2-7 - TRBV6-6 TGTGCCAGCAGTTACTCTTCTCTGAGCTCCTACGAGCAGTACTTC CASSYSSLSSYEQYF
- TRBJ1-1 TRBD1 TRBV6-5 TGTGCCAGCAGTCAGACAGGGGCCTATGAAGCTTTCTTT CASSQTGAYEAFF
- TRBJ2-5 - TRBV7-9 TGTGCCAGCAGCTTAGCGAGGCTAGCGATACAAGAGACCCAGTACTTC CASSLARLAIQETQYF
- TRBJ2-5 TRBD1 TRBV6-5 TGTGCCAGCAGCCTCACAGGGGCGGGAGAGACCCAGTACTTC CASSLTGAGETQYF
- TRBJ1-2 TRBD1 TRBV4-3 TGCGCCAGCAGCCAAGATTCAAATCCGGGACAGGGGACCTATGGCTACACCTTC CASSQDSNPGQGTYGYTF
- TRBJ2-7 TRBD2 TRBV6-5 TGTGCCAGCAGTTACATAGGCGGCGGGGGGGCCTACGAGCAGTACTTC CASSYIGGGGAYEQYF
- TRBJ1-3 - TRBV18 TGTGCCAGCTCACCACGAGGGGGCTCTGGAAACACCATATATTTT CASSPRGGSGNTIYF